A selection of T cell receptor beta chains follows, all from one sample in a study of blood T cell repertoires in COVID-19. Repertoires were generated with immunoSEQ multiplex PCR, while TCRdb's copy carries only in-frame clones and drops some. This table has more than 250,000 clones, more than 85% appearing once. Input material: PBMCs or T cells enriched from blood (not recorded which). The receptors derive from a woman aged 30 to 39 who had recovered from COVID-19. The CDR3 runs from the conserved cysteine through the conserved F or W. D genes are given only for firm matches. Expanded clones get a size class; other rows say once, few or many, or leave the size out.

J gene: TRBJ2-1; V gene: TRBV18; CDR3 length: 16; D gene: TRBD2; clone size: .; CDR3 DNA: TGTGCCAGCTCACCACCGGGCGGGAGCTCCTACAATGAGCAGTTCTTC; CDR3 protein: CASSPPGGSSYNEQFF
J gene: TRBJ1-1; V gene: TRBV7-9; CDR3 length: 12; D gene: .; clone size: once; CDR3 DNA: TGTGCCAGCAGTCGTCTTGACACTGAAGCTTTCTTT; CDR3 protein: CASSRLDTEAFF
J gene: TRBJ1-1; V gene: TRBV28; CDR3 length: 14; D gene: .; clone size: .; CDR3 DNA: TGTGCCAGCAGTTTAGGACATTCGAACACTGAAGCTTTCTTT; CDR3 protein: CASSLGHSNTEAFF
J gene: TRBJ2-1; V gene: TRBV6-6; CDR3 length: 15; D gene: TRBD2; clone size: .; CDR3 DNA: TGTGCCAGCAGGAAGACGGGGGGATCCTACAATGAGCAGTTCTTC; CDR3 protein: CASRKTGGSYNEQFF
J gene: TRBJ1-2; V gene: TRBV4-3; CDR3 length: 18; D gene: TRBD1; clone size: once; CDR3 DNA: TGCGCCAGCAGCGAAGAGGGGACAGGGGGGGGCCACATCTATGGCTACACCTTC; CDR3 protein: CASSEEGTGGGHIYGYTF
J gene: TRBJ1-2; V gene: TRBV9; CDR3 length: 17; D gene: .; clone size: .; CDR3 DNA: TGTGCCAGCAGCGTAGATAGGCGGAGGGGCAGTAACTATGGCTACACCTTC; CDR3 protein: CASSVDRRRGSNYGYTF
J gene: TRBJ2-7; V gene: TRBV4-1; CDR3 length: 16; D gene: TRBD1; clone size: .; CDR3 DNA: TGCGCCAGCAGCCAAGATGGGGACAGGAGCTCCTACGAGCAGTACTTC; CDR3 protein: CASSQDGDRSSYEQYF
J gene: TRBJ1-2; V gene: TRBV5-4; CDR3 length: 17; D gene: .; clone size: .; CDR3 DNA: TGTGCCAGCAGCCATCTCTCACGGGATCTCGGGCACTATGGCTACACCTTC; CDR3 protein: CASSHLSRDLGHYGYTF
J gene: TRBJ2-1; V gene: TRBV19; CDR3 length: 17; D gene: TRBD2; clone size: .; CDR3 DNA: TGTGCCAGTAGTCTACGACTGGGGGGGGTCTCCTACAATGAGCAGTTCTTC; CDR3 protein: CASSLRLGGVSYNEQFF
J gene: TRBJ2-5; V gene: TRBV7-9; CDR3 length: 14; D gene: .; clone size: .; CDR3 DNA: TGTGCCAGCAGCTTAGTACTCCCAGGGGAGACCCAGTACTTC; CDR3 protein: CASSLVLPGETQYF
J gene: TRBJ2-2; V gene: TRBV7-2; CDR3 length: 15; D gene: TRBD1; clone size: .; CDR3 DNA: TGTGCCAGCAGACGGGACAGGAGTAACACCGGGGAGCTGTTTTTT; CDR3 protein: CASRRDRSNTGELFF
J gene: TRBJ2-7; V gene: TRBV5-4; CDR3 length: 14; D gene: TRBD1; clone size: .; CDR3 DNA: TGTGCCAGCAGCGGTCAACAGGGGACCTACGAGCAGTACTTC; CDR3 protein: CASSGQQGTYEQYF
J gene: TRBJ2-7; V gene: TRBV14; CDR3 length: 16; D gene: TRBD1; clone size: few; CDR3 DNA: TGTGCCAGCAGCCAAACCGCCGGGACAGGGGTTTACGAGCAGTACTTC; CDR3 protein: CASSQTAGTGVYEQYF
J gene: TRBJ1-2; V gene: TRBV30; CDR3 length: 14; D gene: .; clone size: .; CDR3 DNA: TGTGCCTGGAGTACCCTTAATTCGGGCTATGGCTACACCTTC; CDR3 protein: CAWSTLNSGYGYTF
J gene: TRBJ2-3; V gene: TRBV18; CDR3 length: 15; D gene: .; clone size: .; CDR3 DNA: TGTGCCAGCTCACCAAGGGACACCAGCACAGATACGCAGTATTTT; CDR3 protein: CASSPRDTSTDTQYF
J gene: TRBJ1-2; V gene: TRBV20-1; CDR3 length: 12; D gene: .; clone size: .; CDR3 DNA: TGCAGTGCTAGTCACACCTTCTATGGCTACACCTTC; CDR3 protein: CSASHTFYGYTF
J gene: TRBJ1-2; V gene: TRBV10-3; CDR3 length: 12; D gene: .; clone size: .; CDR3 DNA: TGTGCCATCAGTGAGTCCAGTTATGGCTACACCTTC; CDR3 protein: CAISESSYGYTF
J gene: TRBJ2-7; V gene: TRBV27; CDR3 length: 15; D gene: TRBD1; clone size: .; CDR3 DNA: TGTGCCAGCAGTCATAGCCCGGGACAGACCTACGAGCAGTACTTC; CDR3 protein: CASSHSPGQTYEQYF
J gene: TRBJ2-7; V gene: TRBV4-3; CDR3 length: 14; D gene: TRBD1; clone size: .; CDR3 DNA: TGCGCCAGCAGCCAAGGGACAGGGGACTACGAGCAGTACTTC; CDR3 protein: CASSQGTGDYEQYF
J gene: TRBJ1-2; V gene: TRBV9; CDR3 length: 16; D gene: .; clone size: .; CDR3 DNA: TGTGCCAGCAGCCCAGGAATTGGACAGTCTATCTATGGCTACACCTTC; CDR3 protein: CASSPGIGQSIYGYTF
J gene: TRBJ2-2; V gene: TRBV12-1; CDR3 length: 17; D gene: .; clone size: .; CDR3 DNA: TGTGCCAGCAGCGGTCAGGGGGTTGGTGTTCGAGGCGGGGAGCTGTTTTTT; CDR3 protein: CASSGQGVGVRGGELFF
J gene: TRBJ1-3; V gene: TRBV7-6; CDR3 length: 14; D gene: .; clone size: .; CDR3 DNA: TGTGCCAGCAGCTTGGACAGCTCTGGAAACACCATATATTTT; CDR3 protein: CASSLDSSGNTIYF
J gene: TRBJ1-4; V gene: TRBV5-1; CDR3 length: 12; D gene: TRBD1; clone size: .; CDR3 DNA: TGCGCCAGCAGCCAGGGACAGGGAGAACTGTTTTTT; CDR3 protein: CASSQGQGELFF
J gene: TRBJ2-5; V gene: TRBV27; CDR3 length: 14; D gene: TRBD2; clone size: .; CDR3 DNA: TGTGCCAGCAGGCAAGCGGGACACCAAGAGACCCAGTACTTC; CDR3 protein: CASRQAGHQETQYF
J gene: TRBJ2-2; V gene: TRBV7-3; CDR3 length: 17; D gene: TRBD1; clone size: .; CDR3 DNA: TGTGCCAGCAGCTTTCAGACAGGGGGCCTGAACACCGGGGAGCTGTTTTTT; CDR3 protein: CASSFQTGGLNTGELFF
J gene: TRBJ1-5; V gene: TRBV19; CDR3 length: 15; D gene: .; clone size: .; CDR3 DNA: TGTGCCAGTAGTAGAGGGTCGGTAAGCAATCAGCCCCAGCATTTT; CDR3 protein: CASSRGSVSNQPQHF
J gene: TRBJ2-2; V gene: TRBV30; CDR3 length: 16; D gene: .; clone size: .; CDR3 DNA: TGTGCCTGGCTACTTTGGGGGGGGGCCGAGGCCGGGGAGCTGTTTTTT; CDR3 protein: CAWLLWGGAEAGELFF
J gene: TRBJ1-5; V gene: TRBV18; CDR3 length: 13; D gene: .; clone size: .; CDR3 DNA: TGTGCCAGCTCACCCGGCGGGTACGGACCCCAGCATTTT; CDR3 protein: CASSPGGYGPQHF
J gene: TRBJ1-1; V gene: TRBV11-3; CDR3 length: 14; D gene: .; clone size: .; CDR3 DNA: TGTGCCAGCAGCTTAGGTCATAGAGACACTGAAGCTTTCTTT; CDR3 protein: CASSLGHRDTEAFF
J gene: TRBJ2-3; V gene: TRBV5-4; CDR3 length: 15; D gene: .; clone size: .; CDR3 DNA: TGTGCCAGCAGCTTGGAGAGCGGTAGCACAGATACGCAGTATTTT; CDR3 protein: CASSLESGSTDTQYF
J gene: TRBJ1-6; V gene: TRBV7-2; CDR3 length: 16; D gene: .; clone size: .; CDR3 DNA: TGTGCCAGCAGCTTAGCTTCTCCGGGGAATAATTCACCCCTCCACTTT; CDR3 protein: CASSLASPGNNSPLHF
J gene: TRBJ2-3; V gene: TRBV5-1; CDR3 length: 14; D gene: .; clone size: .; CDR3 DNA: TGCGCCAGCAGCTTGGCCGGTACAGGAGATACGCAGTATTTT; CDR3 protein: CASSLAGTGDTQYF
J gene: TRBJ2-7; V gene: TRBV27; CDR3 length: 13; D gene: .; clone size: .; CDR3 DNA: TGTGCCACCCGAGAGGGGGTCGCCTACGAGCAGTACTTC; CDR3 protein: CATREGVAYEQYF
J gene: TRBJ1-2; V gene: TRBV7-2; CDR3 length: 15; D gene: .; clone size: .; CDR3 DNA: TGTGCCAGCAGCTTAGCTTTACCAGGGGAGAACGGCTACACCTTC; CDR3 protein: CASSLALPGENGYTF
J gene: TRBJ2-2; V gene: TRBV6-4; CDR3 length: 20; D gene: TRBD2; clone size: .; CDR3 DNA: TGTGCCAGCAGTGACGGCCTCGTTCTAGCGGGGGGCCAGAACACCGGGGAGCTGTTTTTT; CDR3 protein: CASSDGLVLAGGQNTGELFF
J gene: TRBJ2-7; V gene: TRBV29-1; CDR3 length: 12; D gene: .; clone size: few; CDR3 DNA: TGCAGCGTTGGAGTCAGGGGCTACGAGCAGTACTTC; CDR3 protein: CSVGVRGYEQYF
J gene: TRBJ1-2; V gene: TRBV4-3; CDR3 length: 14; D gene: .; clone size: .; CDR3 DNA: TGCGCCAGCAGCCAAGAACAGGGTCCCTATGGCTACACCTTC; CDR3 protein: CASSQEQGPYGYTF
J gene: TRBJ1-4; V gene: TRBV9; CDR3 length: 15; D gene: .; clone size: .; CDR3 DNA: TGTGCCAGCAGCGCATCCGGGACAAGGGGTGAAAAACTGTTTTTT; CDR3 protein: CASSASGTRGEKLFF
J gene: TRBJ1-4; V gene: TRBV18; CDR3 length: 14; D gene: .; clone size: .; CDR3 DNA: TGTGCCAGCTCACCCCAGGGAGGCAGTGAAAAACTGTTTTTT; CDR3 protein: CASSPQGGSEKLFF
J gene: TRBJ2-3; V gene: TRBV20-1; CDR3 length: 15; D gene: TRBD2; clone size: .; CDR3 DNA: TGCAGTGCTAGTTCGCTTAGCGGGAGGAGGGATACGCAGTATTTT; CDR3 protein: CSASSLSGRRDTQYF
J gene: TRBJ1-1; V gene: TRBV28; CDR3 length: 14; D gene: TRBD1; clone size: .; CDR3 DNA: TGTGCCAGCAGTTCGGGACAGTTGAACACTGAAGCTTTCTTT; CDR3 protein: CASSSGQLNTEAFF
J gene: TRBJ2-1; V gene: TRBV3-1/TRBV3-2; CDR3 length: 18; D gene: TRBD2; clone size: .; CDR3 DNA: TGTGCCAGCAGCCAGCCTCCGGGACTAGCGGGGGCTCGGAATGAGCAGTTCTTC; CDR3 protein: CASSQPPGLAGARNEQFF
J gene: TRBJ1-5; V gene: TRBV6-5; CDR3 length: 14; D gene: TRBD1; clone size: .; CDR3 DNA: TGTGCCAGCAGCAGAGACAGGGGGGGACAGCCCCAGCATTTT; CDR3 protein: CASSRDRGGQPQHF